The T cell receptor (beta chain) under discussion was sequenced for a study of CD8 T cells in ankylosing spondylitis. 5'-RACE, quantitative and with molecular barcodes, yielded the TCR beta libraries. TCRdb redid the calling of the 5' RACE reads with MiXCR, one entry per CDR3 protein. In the table there are 250,000 to 400,000 distinct CDR3 sequences, 11% of which are singletons. The CDR3 is 14 amino acids. Germline-derived CDR1 and CDR2 are SGHRS and YFSETQ. The V and J ends lost 3 bases and 1 base respectively, with 11 bases between them. Details on this clonotype: Its antigen remains unidentified.

Study-wide findings and caveats: In ankylosing spondylitis patients, matched synovial fluid reportedly showed significant enrichment of disease-linked clones. Disease-linked clones proved CD8+ and comparatively uncommon in peripheral blood. What appeared characteristic of ankylosing spondylitis blood was a TCR beta motif of fewer than ten highly homologous variants.

The material sequenced was blood, either unsorted or a sorted T cell fraction (not recorded which). The chain joins TRBV5-1 to TRBJ2-7; no clear D gene. The clonotype originates from a female donor with ankylosing spondylitis or in good health (not recorded which). The CDR3 sequence is CASSSAGTSYEQYF. The CDR3 region has the DNA TGCGCCAGCAGCTCGGCAGGAACTTCCTACGAGCAGTACTTC.